A selection of T cell receptor beta chains follows, all from one sample in a study of blood T cell repertoires in COVID-19. The data were produced by immunoSEQ multiplex PCR, yet TCRdb's version contains in-frame clones alone and is incomplete. Counted here are 370,000 or so clones, approximately 87% occurring once; the ten biggest clones make up 1% to 1.5%. Sequencing was carried out using PBMCs or T cells enriched from blood (not recorded which). The receptors shown here come from a man younger than 40 who had recovered from COVID-19. CDR3s include the opening cysteine and the closing phenylalanine or tryptophan. The D gene is left open where the match is weak. Clone size is not always given. Where it is, it says once, few, many or a class for expanded clones.

V gene,J gene,clone size,D gene,CDR3 protein,CDR3 DNA
TRBV29-1,TRBJ1-5,NA,NA,CSVGGWGEGQPQHF,TGCAGCGTTGGAGGTTGGGGGGAGGGTCAGCCCCAGCATTTT
TRBV2,TRBJ1-1,once,TRBD1,CASRAGQKNTEAFF,TGTGCCAGCAGGGCGGGACAGAAGAACACTGAAGCTTTCTTT
TRBV18,TRBJ1-6,few,TRBD1,CASSTGTGINSPLHF,TGTGCCAGCTCAACCGGGACAGGGATTAATTCACCCCTCCACTTT
TRBV5-5,TRBJ2-7,NA,TRBD1,CASSLGTGGHEQYF,TGTGCCAGCAGCTTGGGGACAGGGGGTCACGAGCAGTACTTC
TRBV9,TRBJ2-1,NA,NA,CASSVVAGDEQFF,TGTGCCAGCAGCGTAGTAGCAGGGGATGAGCAGTTCTTC
TRBV7-8,TRBJ1-2,NA,TRBD1,CASSHRDSARYGYTF,TGTGCCAGCAGCCACCGGGACAGTGCGCGCTATGGCTACACCTTC
TRBV4-1,TRBJ1-2,NA,TRBD1,CASSQVTGANYGYTF,TGCGCCAGCAGCCAGGTGACAGGGGCGAACTATGGCTACACCTTC
TRBV18,TRBJ1-1,NA,NA,CASSGSGVTEAFF,TGTGCCAGCTCAGGATCAGGGGTCACTGAAGCTTTCTTT
TRBV3-1/TRBV3-2,TRBJ2-7,NA,TRBD1,CASSQGTGAYEQYF,TGTGCCAGCAGCCAAGGGACAGGAGCCTACGAGCAGTACTTC
TRBV19,TRBJ2-5,NA,NA,CASSTNRAQETQYF,TGTGCCAGTAGTACCAACAGGGCCCAAGAGACCCAGTACTTC
TRBV5-1,TRBJ1-1,NA,TRBD1,CASSLRGQGLTEAFF,TGCGCCAGCAGCTTGAGGGGACAGGGGTTGACAGAAGCTTTCTTT
TRBV7-2,TRBJ1-1,NA,TRBD1,CASGTGSVNTEAFF,TGTGCCAGCGGGACAGGCAGTGTGAACACTGAAGCTTTCTTT
TRBV4-2,TRBJ1-1,NA,TRBD1,CASSQVGQGNTEAFF,TGTGCCAGCAGCCAAGTCGGACAGGGGAACACTGAAGCTTTCTTT
TRBV6-1,TRBJ2-1,NA,NA,CASSEQGLTYNEQFF,TGTGCCAGCAGTGAGCAGGGTTTAACCTACAATGAGCAGTTCTTC